These 22 T cell receptor beta chains were sequenced from one sample in a study of blood T cells in healthy people across ages (dated by TCRdb to about 2015). Receptor libraries were prepared by 5' RACE. The instrument was an Illumina HiSeq 2500. A second PCR of roughly 6 to 11 cycles was run with a J-beta primer mix and a sample-barcoded 5' primer. TCRdb trimmed the raw reads at Q25, called clones with MiXCR and kept productive beta chains. Rows merge per CDR3 protein into single entries with the most common DNA and genes. The sample table contains fewer than 900,000 distinct CDR3 sequences; only one count was recorded for around 48% of them. The ten largest clones add up to 25% to 35% of the sample. The sample consisted of blood. The origin of the receptors is a woman aged 60-70 years in good health.

This clonotype was picked up a small number of times. This chain connects TRBV4-2 to TRBJ2-7; the match to TRBD1 covers 7 bases. The CDR3 is 16 amino acids. Germline V gene lookup returns CDR1 LGHNA and CDR2 YNFKEQ. J lost 2 bases, V lost 0 bases, and 7 bases had no gene match. For the CDR3, the DNA is TGTGCCAGCAGCCAAGATTATCACAGGGGAACCTACGAGCAGTACTTC. Translating it yields CASSQDYHRGTYEQYF.

This rearrangement joins TRBV5-1 to TRBJ2-5; a weak D match, TRBD1 (5 bases). CDR1 is SGHRS and CDR2 is YFSETQ in the germline V gene. The V end lost 5 bases, the J end lost 1 base, and 9 bases lay between the germline ends. The CDR3 covers 13 residues. CDR3 DNA: TGCGCCAGCAGGACAGTAACCCAAGAGACCCAGTACTTC. This gives the protein CASRTVTQETQYF.

The chain is built from TRBV6-5 and TRBJ2-1; D is perhaps TRBD2 (6 bases). The CDR3 contains 15 residues. The V and J ends lost 4 bases and 7 bases respectively, with 17 bases between them. The germline gives CDR1 MNHEY, CDR2 SVGAGI. CDR3 amino acids: CASSLAGSGGNEQFF. CDR3 DNA sequence: TGTGCCAGCAGTTTGGCCGGGAGTGGGGGGAATGAGCAGTTCTTC.

J is TRBJ2-3 and V is TRBV11-1, with 11 bases aligning to TRBD2. Germline trimming cut 2 bases from V and 6 bases from J; bases unmatched to any gene: 7. This CDR3 contains 16 residues. In germline, CDR1 is SGHAT, CDR2 FQDESV (reference sequence). The CDR3 protein is CASSLLGSGRADTQYF. CDR3 DNA sequence: TGTGCCAGCAGCTTATTGGGTAGCGGGAGGGCCGATACGCAGTATTTT.

This clonotype was detected a few times. V and J are TRBV20-1 and TRBJ2-3; 9 bases map to TRBD2. The germline CDR1 and CDR2 sequences are DFQATT and SNEGSKA (reference sequence). V lost 8 bases and J lost 1; bases outside the gene matches: 4. The CDR3 is made up of 13 amino acids. The CDR3 sequence is CSIAGVGTDTQYF. The CDR3 bases are TGCAGTATAGCGGGAGTTGGCACAGATACGCAGTATTTT.

This clonotype was observed once. The chain joins TRBV27 to TRBJ2-7; TRBD1 matches 10 bases. The DNA end lines up better with TRBJ2-4; the J call may be wrong. The CDR3 runs 14 residues. Germline loops: CDR1 MNHEY, CDR2 SMNVEV (reference sequence). The CDR3 loop reads CASSRDRGLGIQYF. In DNA form, the CDR3 reads TGTGCCAGCAGTCGGGACAGGGGACTTGGCATTCAGTACTTC.

The CDR3 DNA follows: TGTGCCAGTAGTATAGATAAGGGCCGGGAAGCTTTCTTT. This encodes CASSIDKGREAFF. J is TRBJ1-1 and V is TRBV19; D ambiguous. The germline gives CDR1 LNHDA, CDR2 SQIVND (reference sequence). The CDR3 sequence is 13 residues long. The V end lost 0 bases, the J end lost 8 bases, and 10 bases lay between the germline ends. The entire variable domain, with the rest obtained from reference TRBV19 and TRBJ1-1, is as follows: DGGITQSPKYLFRKEGQNVTLSCEQNLNHDAMYWYRQDPGQGLRLIYYSQIVNDFQKGDIAEGYSVSREKKESFPLTVTSAQKNPTAFYLCASSIDKGREAFFGQGTRLTVV.

This clonotype was seen only a few times. The chain has TRBV18 and TRBJ2-6; D gene uncertain. The V end lost 2 bases, the J end lost 0 bases, and 8 bases lay between the germline ends. Germline CDR1 KGHSH, CDR2 LQKENI. The CDR3 totals 16 residues. The CDR3 region has the DNA TGTGCCAGCTCACCAGTGGCAGCCTCTGGGGCCAACGTCCTGACTTTC. This sequence encodes CASSPVAASGANVLTF.

The V and J genes are TRBV28 and TRBJ2-5; D unclear. Germline V CDR1 and CDR2: MDHEN, SYDVKM. The V and J ends lost 3 bases and 2 bases respectively, with 7 bases between them. The CDR3 has 13 residues. The CDR3 region is CASSFYLQETQYF. Here the CDR3 DNA reads TGTGCCAGCAGTTTTTACCTACAAGAGACCCAGTACTTC.

The J gene is TRBJ1-1, the V gene TRBV20-1; TRBD1 aligns across 9 bases. The CDR3 extends over 14 amino acids. V dropped 6 bases and J dropped 1; count of bases not matched to a gene: 6. Per the germline V gene, CDR1 is DFQATT and CDR2 is SNEGSKA (reference sequence). The CDR3 bases are TGCAGTGCCACACAGGGGGCGAAGAACACTGAAGCTTTCTTT. Translation: CSATQGAKNTEAFF.

The gene calls are TRBV5-1 and TRBJ1-4, with TRBD1 identical over 7 bases. Germline V lookup: CDR1 SGHRS, CDR2 YFSETQ. The CDR3 loop spans 16 amino acids. Trimming at V came to 2 bases and at J to 6 bases, leaving 10 bases not matched to a gene. The CDR3 coding sequence is TGCGCCAGCAGCTTCGACAGGGTCAGGAGGGATGAAAAACTGTTTTTT. Its protein is CASSFDRVRRDEKLFF.

The CDR3, as DNA: TGTGCCAGCAGAATGAGAAACAGGTTAGGCGAGCAGTACTTC. Protein sequence: CASRMRNRLGEQYF. The chain couples TRBV28 to TRBJ2-7, with a possible D match to TRBD1 (5 bases). The germline V gene has CDR1 MDHEN and CDR2 SYDVKM. Trimming removed 6 bases from V and 6 bases from J, with 18 bases in between. The CDR3 totals 14 residues.

This clonotype was detected a few times. V gene TRBV29-1 combines with J gene TRBJ2-5; D is perhaps TRBD1 (5 bases). The J call could be wrong; TRBJ2-7 is a better fit for the DNA end. Germline CDR1 is SQVTM and CDR2 is ANQGSEA. The CDR3 runs to 13 residues. This chain's CDR3 is CSVGGADMREQYF. CDR3 coding DNA: TGCAGCGTTGGGGGCGCTGACATGCGCGAGCAGTACTTC.

This clonotype was found many times. The gene calls are TRBV3-1 and TRBJ2-5; a weak D match, TRBD2 (5 bases). The CDR3 is 13 amino acids. In germline, CDR1 is LGHDT, CDR2 YNNKEL (reference sequence). Trimming stripped 4 bases from V and 7 bases from J, with 13 bases between. CDR3 sequence reads: CASSPFTEGTQYF. The CDR3 DNA reads as TGTGCCAGCAGCCCTTTTACCGAGGGGACCCAGTACTTC.

The table lists this clonotype with a few counts. The V gene is TRBV7-2, the J gene TRBJ2-1; 12 nucleotides line up with TRBD2. Germline assignment: CDR1 SGHTA and CDR2 FQGNSA. J lost 8 bases, V lost 5 bases, and 7 bases had no gene match. CDR3 length: 15 residues. The CDR3 is CASSPTSGRFDEQFF. CDR3 in DNA: TGTGCCAGCAGCCCCACTAGCGGGAGGTTCGATGAGCAGTTCTTC.

V and J are TRBV28 and TRBJ2-7; no clear D gene. Trimming shortened V by 5 bases and J by 3 bases, and 8 bases separated the two germline ends. Germline V lookup: CDR1 MDHEN, CDR2 SYDVKM. This CDR3 region has 12 residues. The CDR3 spells CASSGPFYEQYF. The CDR3 DNA follows: TGTGCCAGCAGTGGTCCGTTCTACGAGCAGTACTTC. Full variable domain (missing parts from reference TRBV28 and TRBJ2-7): DVKVTQSSRYLVKRTGEKVFLECVQDMDHENMFWYRQDPGLGLRLIYFSYDVKMKEKGDIPEGYSVSREKKERFSLILESASTNQTSMYLCASSGPFYEQYFGPGTRLTVT.

This clonotype turned up a few times. The gene calls are TRBV9 and TRBJ2-5, with 7 bases fitting TRBD2. This CDR3 has 15 residues. The J segment lost 2 bases and the V segment lost 4 bases, leaving 8 bases of the junction unmatched. Germline CDR1 is SGDLS and CDR2 is YYNGEE. CDR3 residues: CASSSQPGLQETQYF. CDR3 nucleotides: TGTGCCAGCAGCTCCCAACCGGGACTACAAGAGACCCAGTACTTC.

This sequence joins TRBV27 and TRBJ2-5, with D tentatively TRBD1 (5 bases). This CDR3 has 14 amino acids. Germline values: CDR1 MNHEY, CDR2 SMNVEV (reference sequence). The V end was cut by 4 bases, the J end by 5 bases, with 14 bases between. CDR3 residues: CASSSLLRAETQYF. The CDR3 DNA reads TGTGCCAGCAGTTCGCTCCTCAGGGCCGAGACCCAGTACTTC.

This clonotype turned up a few times. The chain uses TRBV7-9 and TRBJ2-4; maybe TRBD1 (5 bases). The last part of the DNA fits TRBJ2-7 better; the J call may be wrong. CDR1 and CDR2 (germline): SEHNR, FQNEAQ (reference sequence). This CDR3 spans 13 amino acids. The CDR3 DNA reads as TGTGCCAGCAGCCGCATAGACAGCCGCGAGCAGTACTTC. This encodes CASSRIDSREQYF.

With regard to this clonotype: Without the conserved terminal phenylalanine or tryptophan, this CDR3 likely stems from a read error. This chain links TRBV20-1 with TRBJ2-1; D possibly corresponds to TRBD2 (6 bases). The J call could be wrong; TRBJ2-7 is a better fit for the DNA end. Germline values: CDR1 DFQATT, CDR2 SNEGSKA (reference sequence). This CDR3 contains 17 residues. This chain's CDR3 is CSARRPGTPAWYNEQYL. The CDR3 DNA sequence: TGCAGTGCTAGGAGGCCCGGGACTCCCGCTTGGTACAATGAGCAGTACCTC.

This clonotype appeared a few times. The V gene is TRBV12-3 or TRBV12-4, the J gene TRBJ2-7; tentatively, D is TRBD1 (6 bases). Trimming took 6 bases from V and 4 from J, leaving 13 bases between them. The CDR3 is 13 amino acids. The CDR3 sequence is CASRGGKLYEQYF. Here the CDR3 DNA reads TGTGCCAGCAGAGGGGGTAAGCTTTACGAGCAGTACTTC.

The chain has TRBV2 and TRBJ2-3; 7 bases fit TRBD1. This CDR3 has 15 residues. Trimming cost V 4 bases and J 5 bases; bases outside gene matches: 9. In germline, CDR1 is SNHLY, CDR2 FYNNEI. In DNA, the CDR3 is TGTGCCAGCAGTGGGCAGGGGGTGTCCATAGATACGCAGTATTTT. Translated, it gives CASSGQGVSIDTQYF.